The 9 T cell receptor beta chains in this list originate from one sample, sequenced in a study of blood T cell repertoires in COVID-19. Data came from immunoSEQ multiplex PCR; TCRdb stores just in-frame clones and leaves some out. The data show roughly 62,000 clones, roughly 89% seen once. Sequenced sample: peripheral blood. Every receptor here comes from a human donor in a cohort sampled during active COVID-19.

The chain links TRBV6-6 to TRBJ2-2; TRBD2 aligns across 7 bases. V shed 8 bases, J shed 3 bases, and the junction held 3 bases outside the gene matches. This CDR3 has 13 amino acids. The V gene's germline CDR1 is MNHNY and CDR2 SVGAGI (reference sequence). For the CDR3, the DNA is TGTGCCAGCGGGAGGGCCGACACCGGGGAGCTGTTTTTT. Its protein product is CASGRADTGELFF.

In its sample, this clone was seen once. The chain recombines TRBV30 with TRBJ1-5, with D possibly matching TRBD1 (6 bases). This CDR3 has 16 residues. The germline V and J ends were trimmed by 3 bases and 1 base, with 16 bases remaining between them. Per germline, CDR1 GTSNPN and CDR2 SVGIG (reference sequence). This CDR3 reads CAWRDKRGQSNQPQHF. The CDR3, as DNA: TGTGCCTGGAGGGACAAGCGTGGACAGAGCAATCAGCCCCAGCATTTT.

V is TRBV19 and J is TRBJ1-1; the D gene is possibly TRBD1 (6 bases). Trimming removed 6 bases at V and 0 bases at J, with 11 bases between. The germline CDR1 and CDR2 sequences are LNHDA and SQIVND (reference sequence). The CDR3 is 14 amino acids. The CDR3 DNA reads as TGTGCCAGTAGCCCCTCAGGGGTGAACACTGAAGCTTTCTTT. Protein product: CASSPSGVNTEAFF.

The rearrangement links TRBV11-2 to TRBJ2-3, with 9 bases lining up with TRBD2. Germline lookup yields CDR1 SGHAT and CDR2 FQNNGV. The CDR3 totals 16 residues. V trimming: 5 bases; J trimming: 3 bases; junction bases outside the gene matches: 9. CDR3 residues: CASSRGGSGGTDTQYF. CDR3 bases: TGTGCCAGCAGCCGAGGGGGTAGCGGGGGTACAGATACGCAGTATTTT.

The genes are TRBV4-1 and TRBJ1-1, with unresolved D. Germline CDR1 reads MGHRA; CDR2 reads YSYEKL. V dropped 0 bases and J dropped 3 bases, with 5 bases sitting between them. The CDR3 covers 13 residues. CDR3 protein: CASSQDPYTEAFF. The CDR3 DNA reads as TGCGCCAGCAGCCAAGATCCGTACACTGAAGCTTTCTTT.

The chain recombines TRBV12-3 or TRBV12-4 with TRBJ1-4; 10 bases are a match to TRBD1. V lost 6 bases to trimming and J lost 7 bases; unmatched junction nucleotides: 2. The CDR3 runs 13 residues. The CDR3 nucleotides read TGTGCCAGCAGAGGACAGGGGGTTGAAAAACTGTTTTTT. Translated: CASRGQGVEKLFF.

CDR3 region: CASSYRGIATSEAFF. The DNA of the CDR3 is TGTGCCAGCAGTTACCGTGGCATAGCCACCTCTGAAGCTTTCTTT. The chain employs TRBV6-6 and TRBJ1-1; D is unresolved. Trimming shortened V by 2 bases and J by 6 bases, and 16 bases separated the two germline ends. This CDR3 has 15 amino acids. Germline loops: CDR1 MNHNY, CDR2 SVGAGI (reference sequence).

The rearrangement uses TRBV5-6 and TRBJ2-2; 11 bases are shared with TRBD1. Germline trimming cut 3 bases from V and 4 bases from J; bases unmatched to any gene: 2. Germline CDR1 and CDR2: SGHDT and YYEEEE. CDR3 size: 15 residues. The CDR3 is CASSWGTGGTGELFF. The DNA of the CDR3 is TGTGCCAGCAGCTGGGGGACAGGGGGCACCGGGGAGCTGTTTTTT.

The rearrangement links TRBV3-1 (or the pseudogene TRBV3-2) to TRBJ1-4; D perhaps matches TRBD1 (6 bases). The V gene lost 3 bases and the J gene lost 7 bases, with 12 bases spanning the gap. CDR3 length equals 14 residues. Per germline, CDR1 LGHDT and CDR2 YNNKEL (reference sequence). The CDR3 is CASSQRRGAEKLFF. CDR3 in DNA: TGTGCCAGCAGCCAGAGGCGGGGGGCTGAAAAACTGTTTTTT.